This T cell receptor (beta chain) was captured by sequencing in a study of blood T cells in healthy people across ages. This clonotype was observed a handful of times. The CDR3 runs 12 residues. Trimming removed 8 bases from V and 2 bases from J, with 6 bases in between. CDR1 and CDR2 (germline): MDHEN, SYDVKM. Together with a sample-barcoded 5' primer, a J-beta primer mix was included in a second PCR lasting roughly 6 to 12 cycles. TCRdb re-derived calls from the 5' RACE reads in MiXCR, one entry per CDR3 protein. The profile shows 750,000 to 850,000 distinct CDR3 sequences, roughly 25% of them singletons. The same sample was also studied in work on T cells of mothers and their children. That paper adds: Whatever RNA was extracted went entirely into cDNA synthesis, at about 1.5 ug per 15 ul. The yield was over 9 million TCR beta CDR3 reads from each mother and 2.5 million to 3.5 million from each child.

The sequenced sample consisted of blood. The rearrangement joins TRBV28 to TRBJ1-4; D call uncertain. The receptor was isolated from a boy aged 5-17 years in good health. Written as DNA, the CDR3 is TGTGCCAGCGGGTGGACTAATGAAAAACTGTTTTTT. Translation gives CASGWTNEKLFF.